This TCR beta chain is from a study of Graves' ophthalmopathy and Graves' hyperthyroidism. General study points: Blood shared most expanded thyroid clonotypes above 0.001 frequency.

Comments on this clonotype: Antigen specificity is unknown.

The germline V and J ends were trimmed by 4 bases and 4 bases, with 16 bases remaining between them. CDR1 is SQVTM, CDR2 ANQGSEA, per germline. This CDR3 comprises 14 residues. Moderate-to-severe activity, CAS ≥3, NOSPECS ≥4 and duration under 3 months were recorded for donors with ophthalmopathy. TCR beta CDR3 amplification used RNA transcripts. Following a first-round RT-PCR that used HTBI primers, a second-round multiplex PCR was carried out. TCRdb re-analysed the multiplex PCR reads in MiXCR, keeping a single row per CDR3 protein. In the table there are hundreds of thousands of distinct CDR3 sequences, roughly 41% of which are singletons.

Sequencing used peripheral blood. The chain is built from TRBV29-1 and TRBJ2-5, with a tentative D call TRBD2 (5 bases). The origin of this receptor is an adult man with Graves' ophthalmopathy. As DNA, the CDR3 is TGCAGCGTTGCGGGGTCGGGCCACACAGAGACCCAGTACTTC. It codes for CSVAGSGHTETQYF.